One sample yielded the 13 T cell receptor beta chains listed below, sequenced in a study of blood T cell repertoires in COVID-19. Clones were read by immunoSEQ multiplex PCR, and TCRdb kept only the in-frame ones, dropping some. The table has a few hundred thousand clones, approximately 90% seen once. The sample comprised peripheral blood. These receptor sequences come from a woman between 45 and 60 years old with COVID-19, enrolled during active disease.

The chain recombines TRBV19 with TRBJ2-3; 9 nucleotides agree with TRBD2. The V segment lost 6 bases and the J segment 8 bases; nucleotides outside the gene matches: 9. Germline CDR1 reads LNHDA; CDR2 reads SQIVND (reference sequence). The CDR3 is 14 residues long. The CDR3 spells CASRGTSLTGTQYF. DNA of the CDR3: TGTGCCAGTAGGGGGACTAGCTTAACCGGTACGCAGTATTTT.

Written as DNA, the CDR3 is TGCGCCAGCAGCTTCGAAGACAGGGGTTTAACTGAAGCTTTCTTT. It codes for CASSFEDRGLTEAFF. The chain carries TRBV5-1 and TRBJ1-1; TRBD1 matches 8 bases. The CDR3 loop spans 15 amino acids. J gave up 5 bases and V 2 bases, and 8 bases lay outside the gene matches. Germline values: CDR1 SGHRS, CDR2 YFSETQ.

This sequence joins TRBV11-2 and TRBJ2-7, with 7 bases that match TRBD2. Germline CDR1 and CDR2: SGHAT and FQNNGV. The CDR3 sequence is 19 residues long. V lost 0 bases to trimming and J lost 2 bases; unmatched junction nucleotides: 16. CDR3 nucleotides: TGTGCCAGCAGCTTAGATATGACGGCGTGGCGGGAGCCCCCCTACGAGCAGTACTTC. Translating it yields CASSLDMTAWREPPYEQYF. The variable domain in full, with the rest retrieved from reference TRBV11-2 and TRBJ2-7, is EAGVAQSPRYKIIEKRQSVAFWCNPISGHATLYWYQQILGQGPKLLIQFQNNGVVDDSQLPKDRFSAERLKGVDSTLKIQPAKLEDSAVYLCASSLDMTAWREPPYEQYFGPGTRLTVT.

The rearrangement joins TRBV4-1 to TRBJ2-1; 10 positions match TRBD2. The trim removed 1 base at V and 8 bases at J, leaving 5 bases unmatched. The CDR3 covers 15 residues. From germline, CDR1 is MGHRA and CDR2 YSYEKL. Here the CDR3 DNA reads TGCGCCAGCAGCCAAGTCGAGCTAGCGGGAGATGAGCAGTTCTTC. As protein: CASSQVELAGDEQFF.

The genes are TRBV5-4 and TRBJ2-5; TRBD2 is a possible D gene (6 bases). The CDR3 totals 15 residues. V gave up 1 base and J gave up 3 bases, with 13 bases separating them. Germline assignment: CDR1 SGHNT and CDR2 YYREEE (reference sequence). CDR3 in amino acids: CASSLKTSSKETQYF. CDR3 sequence (DNA): TGTGCCAGCAGCTTGAAAACTAGCTCAAAAGAGACCCAGTACTTC. The variable domain in full, with the rest retrieved from reference TRBV5-4 and TRBJ2-5, is ETGVTQSPTHLIKTRGQQVTLRCSSQSGHNTVSWYQQALGQGPQFIFQYYREEENGRGNFPPRFSGLQFPNYSSELNVNALELDDSALYLCASSLKTSSKETQYFGPGTRLLVL.

The CDR3: CASSSRTSGVYNEQFF. Here the CDR3 DNA reads TGTGCCAGCAGCAGCCGAACTAGCGGGGTTTACAATGAGCAGTTCTTC. The V and J genes are TRBV5-4 and TRBJ2-1; 10 nucleotides line up with TRBD2. Germline V gene lookup returns CDR1 SGHNT and CDR2 YYREEE (reference sequence). This CDR3 is built from 16 residues. With 4 bases clipped from V and 4 bases from J, the junction kept 8 bases outside the gene matches.

V usage is TRBV11-2 and J usage is TRBJ1-6; 8 bases are a match to TRBD1. J gave up 7 bases and V 2 bases, and 13 bases lay outside the gene matches. Germline V gene lookup returns CDR1 SGHAT and CDR2 FQNNGV. The CDR3 spans 18 residues. CDR3 nucleotide sequence: TGTGCCAGCAGCTTAAAAGCAGGGGGCGCCTCGTGGAATTCACCCCTCCACTTT. Its protein product is CASSLKAGGASWNSPLHF.

The J gene is TRBJ2-7, the V gene TRBV11-2; perhaps TRBD2 as D (5 bases). Germline V gene lookup returns CDR1 SGHAT and CDR2 FQNNGV. The length of the CDR3 is 10 residues. V gave up 8 bases and J gave up 7 bases, with 9 bases separating them. CDR3 residues: CASRSGEQYF. As DNA, the CDR3 is TGTGCCAGCCGAAGCGGAGAGCAGTACTTC.

This clone was seen once. The chain joins TRBV14 to TRBJ1-6; maybe TRBD1 (6 bases). The germline V and J ends were trimmed by 2 bases and 0 bases, with 11 bases remaining between them. The CDR3 consists of 17 residues. Germline CDR1 is SGHDN and CDR2 is FVKESK. Here the CDR3 DNA reads TGTGCCAGCAGCCAAAGGCAGGGGAGCTCCTATAATTCACCCCTCCACTTT. This encodes CASSQRQGSSYNSPLHF. Drawing the rest from reference TRBV14 and TRBJ1-6, the complete variable domain is EAGVTQFPSHSVIEKGQTVTLRCDPISGHDNLYWYRRVMGKEIKFLLHFVKESKQDESGMPNNRFLAERTGGTYSTLKVQPAELEDSGVYFCASSQRQGSSYNSPLHFGNGTRLTVT.

This clone was found once. This chain uses TRBV2 with TRBJ1-5; D gene unclear. The ends were cut back, 2 bases at V and 2 bases at J, with 4 bases in the middle. Germline CDR1 SNHLY, CDR2 FYNNEI. CDR3 size: 13 residues. As DNA, the CDR3 is TGTGCCAGCAGTGAACAGGGCAATCAGCCCCAGCATTTT. Its translation is CASSEQGNQPQHF.

The chain joins TRBV21-1 to TRBJ2-7; the D call in the table, TRBD2, was not verified against the DNA. TRBV21-1 is marked as a pseudogene. The CDR3 totals 14 residues. The CDR3 spells CASRGLVRSYEQYF. CDR3 DNA: TGTGCCAGCAGGGGACTTGTCCGCTCCTACGAGCAGTACTTC.

V usage is TRBV15 and J usage is TRBJ2-1; 9 nucleotides match TRBD1. CDR3 size: 17 residues. V trimming: 11 bases; J trimming: 0 bases; junction bases outside the gene matches: 14. The V gene's germline CDR1 is LNHNV and CDR2 YYDKDF (reference sequence). The CDR3 spells CASRTGQGSPSYNEQFF. CDR3 DNA sequence: TGTGCCTCTCGTACAGGACAGGGGTCCCCCTCCTACAATGAGCAGTTCTTC.

The chain recombines TRBV18 with TRBJ2-4, with D possibly matching TRBD1 (6 bases). The CDR3 runs 17 residues. The germline V gene has CDR1 KGHSH and CDR2 LQKENI. The V gene lost 6 bases and the J gene lost 2 bases, with 20 bases spanning the gap. The CDR3 region has the DNA TGTGCCAGCTCCCTCCTGAGCCAGGGGTATACCAAAAACATTCAGTACTTC. Translating it yields CASSLLSQGYTKNIQYF.